This record covers a single T cell receptor beta chain. Its antigen is currently not known. It has no much larger one-base neighbor in the sample; base qualities were not kept. One collaborating source in Seattle enrolled patients during active infection and followed them longitudinally through the course of disease. Collaborating institutions collected whole blood in K2EDTA tubes following their own protocols. Collaborator samples were shipped for TCRbeta analysis as frozen whole blood, isolated PBMCs, or DNA extracted from either sample type. The sample is drawn from a study of blood T cell repertoires in COVID-19 (dated by TCRdb to 2019 to 2021). With respect to the entire study: Collaborator samples came from the United States, Italy and Spain and covered acute and convalescent phases of COVID-19. Sample metadata almost always included a de-identified subject ID, COVID-19 status, age in years and sex. Samples came from the ongoing ImmuneRACE study (first 160 participants) plus 1,254 subjects from 6 global collaborators. The prospective study material was composed of cDNA or gDNA derived from T cells, B-cell-depleted T cells, or PBMCs. The dataset comprised deeply sampled blood TCRbeta repertoires from subjects exposed to, actively infected with, or recovered from COVID-19. The repertoires were released in a freely available public database intended as a resource for research on the immune response to SARS-CoV-2. Where available, HLA class I and class II types were obtained from metadata supplied by the sample provider rather than from assay-based typing.

The paper as a whole reports these results and caveats: Clinical and demographic metadata were provided uncurated, with the amount varying by source and participant.

TCRbeta CDR3 regions were amplified from genomic DNA by means of the immunoSEQ Assay, a bias-controlled multiplex PCR. The source study handled its data this way. The number of nucleated cells in each sample was estimated from the amplification of reference gene primers within the assay. To quantify the absolute abundance of each unique TCRbeta CDR3 rearrangement, sequence reads were collapsed and filtered. For each sample, productive Simpson clonality was calculated as the square root of Simpson's diversity index across productive rearrangements. The table comes from immuneACCESS by way of TCRdb, which keeps in-frame sequences with V and J called. Part of the clones is missing from these tables; in studies checked, under half for an unresolved V gene and the rest for unknown reasons. V and J calls and clone size are those listed in that table; D and trimming were worked out from the DNA. Present in this sample are 400,000 to 450,000 clones, 88% of which were seen just once. The leading ten clones occupy 10% to 15% of the sample.

Spanning cysteine to phenylalanine, the CDR3 consists of 15 amino acids. Only the CDR3 DNA stays, 45 bases, in frame from base 1. According to the germline V gene, CDR1 reads SGHAT and CDR2 reads FQNNGV. V loses 2 bases, J loses 1 base, and the germline ends lie 9 bases apart. Material for sequencing was peripheral blood. This sequence was found in a woman aged 50 to 65 with COVID-19, enrolled during active disease. The sequence is built from TRBV11-2 and TRBJ1-5; confidence is insufficient to name the D gene. The nucleotide sequence is given as TGTGCCAGCAGCTTAATGTCGGGGAGCAATCAGCCCCAGCATTTT. Translated, it reads CASSLMSGSNQPQHF.